The 27 T cell receptor beta chains reported below all come from one sample, sequenced in a study of T-cell reconstitution after alpha-beta-depleted transplantation in children. Unique molecular identifiers featured in how the TCRbeta library was prepared. TCRdb processed the PCR reads anew with MiXCR; each CDR3 protein has one entry. The sample records 500,000 to 650,000 distinct CDR3 sequences, roughly 11% being singletons. Sample: PBMCs, mostly from graft donor cells, taken 180 days after TCRalphabeta/CD19-depleted stem cell transplant. The origin of the receptors is a female patient aged 2-9 years who had a stem cell transplant for aplastic anemia, so the T cells may come from the graft donor.

The chain joins TRBV6-2 or TRBV6-3 to TRBJ2-5; D gene uncertain. Trimming removed 8 bases at V and 8 bases at J, with 21 bases between. Germline V gives CDR1 MNHEY, CDR2 SVGEGT. The CDR3 spans 14 residues. The CDR3 DNA is TGTGCCAGCGGACGAACAGCAATGCCAAGAACCCAGTACTTC. Amino acid sequence: CASGRTAMPRTQYF.

This clonotype was counted a few times. The CDR3 sequence: CAIVLVARDYSYEQYF. CDR3 sequence (DNA): TGTGCCATCGTCCTTGTGGCCAGGGATTATTCCTACGAGCAGTACTTC. The rearrangement uses TRBV7-9 and TRBJ2-7, with D perhaps matching TRBD1 (5 bases). CDR1 SEHNR and CDR2 FQNEAQ come from the germline V gene (reference sequence). The V end was cut by 10 bases, the J end by 1 base, with 23 bases between. There are 16 residues in the CDR3. Drawing the rest from reference TRBV7-9 and TRBJ2-7, the complete variable domain is DTGVSQNPRHKITKRGQNVTFRCDPISEHNRLYWYRQTLGQGPEFLTYFQNEAQLEKSRLLSDRFSAERPKGSFSTLEIQRTEQGDSAMYLCAIVLVARDYSYEQYFGPGTRLTVT.

This clonotype was counted ten times or more. V gene TRBV28 combines with J gene TRBJ2-1; TRBD2 matches at 7 bases. CDR1 is MDHEN and CDR2 is SYDVKM in the germline V gene. V was clipped by 3 bases and J by 9 bases; unmatched bases: 8. The CDR3 has 14 residues. CDR3: CASSFSGPGGEQFF. The CDR3 region has the DNA TGTGCCAGCAGTTTTAGCGGGCCGGGCGGTGAGCAGTTCTTC. Looking up the rest from reference TRBV28 and TRBJ2-1 gives the full variable domain: DVKVTQSSRYLVKRTGEKVFLECVQDMDHENMFWYRQDPGLGLRLIYFSYDVKMKEKGDIPEGYSVSREKKERFSLILESASTNQTSMYLCASSFSGPGGEQFFGPGTRLTVL.

This clonotype was observed a handful of times. The V call is TRBV9, the J call TRBJ2-2; no reliable D call. Trimming cost V 0 bases and J 0 bases, with 9 bases left between them. Germline V CDR1 and CDR2: SGDLS, YYNGEE. The CDR3 loop spans 16 amino acids. This CDR3 reads CASSVVMDPNTGELFF. CDR3 nucleotides: TGTGCCAGCAGCGTAGTAATGGACCCGAACACCGGGGAGCTGTTTTTT.

The chain is built from TRBV12-3 or TRBV12-4 and TRBJ1-5; possible D gene TRBD1, 5 bases. V lost 4 bases, J lost 3 bases, and 10 bases lay in between. The CDR3 totals 14 residues. CDR3 in amino acids: CASSWQGLNQPQHF. DNA for the CDR3: TGTGCCAGCAGTTGGCAGGGACTCAATCAGCCCCAGCATTTT.

This chain links TRBV4-1 with TRBJ2-3, with D possibly being TRBD2 (6 bases). The CDR3 runs 15 residues. V was trimmed by 3 bases and J by 0 bases, leaving 10 bases between them. Germline CDR1 reads MGHRA; CDR2 reads YSYEKL. The CDR3 DNA is TGCGCCAGCAGCCACGGTGGGGGGAGCACAGATACGCAGTATTTT. It yields the protein CASSHGGGSTDTQYF.

This clonotype was counted a few times. This chain connects TRBV18 to TRBJ2-1, with 12 bases identical to TRBD2. This CDR3 comprises 15 residues. The germline V gene encodes CDR1 KGHSH and CDR2 LQKENI. V lost 3 bases, J lost 8 bases, and 5 bases stayed unmatched. The CDR3 nucleotides are TGTGCCAGCTCACCGACTAGCGGGAGCCTCGATGAGCAGTTCTTC. Protein: CASSPTSGSLDEQFF. Full variable domain (missing parts from reference TRBV18 and TRBJ2-1): NAGVMQNPRHLVRRRGQEARLRCSPMKGHSHVYWYRQLPEEGLKFMVYLQKENIIDESGMPKERFSAEFPKEGPSILRIQQVVRGDSAAYFCASSPTSGSLDEQFFGPGTRLTVL.

The chain joins TRBV7-3 to TRBJ2-1; 11 nucleotides line up with TRBD1. Germline-derived CDR1 and CDR2 are SGHTA and FQGTGA. The CDR3 length is 16 residues. V shed 5 bases, J shed 9 bases, and the junction held 12 bases outside the gene matches. CDR3 nucleotides: TGTGCCAGCAGCGCCCGGCGGGACAGGGGGTCGGGTGAGCAGTTCTTC. It is translated as CASSARRDRGSGEQFF.

The rearrangement uses TRBV28 and TRBJ2-7; D is uncertain. The CDR3 is made up of 14 amino acids. With 5 bases removed from V and 3 bases from J, the gap between germline ends came to 14 bases. Germline V CDR1 and CDR2: MDHEN, SYDVKM. In DNA form, the CDR3 reads TGTGCCAGCAGTACCCCAATTTTAGGCTACGAGCAGTACTTC. Translating gives CASSTPILGYEQYF.

This clonotype has a count of ten or more. This rearrangement joins TRBV12-3 or TRBV12-4 to TRBJ2-7; D remains unclear. The CDR3 has 11 residues. Trimming shortened V by 2 bases and J by 5 bases, and 4 bases separated the two germline ends. The CDR3 spells CASSLNDEQYV. For the CDR3, the DNA is TGTGCCAGCAGTTTAAATGACGAGCAGTACGTC.

This clonotype was found many times. This chain connects TRBV18 to TRBJ2-3; D remains ambiguous. V gave up 0 bases and J gave up 6 bases, with 7 bases separating them. In germline, CDR1 is KGHSH, CDR2 LQKENI. This CDR3 is 13 amino acids long. The CDR3 region has the DNA TGTGCCAGCTCACCACCAATGTCTGATACGCAGTATTTT. The encoded protein is CASSPPMSDTQYF.

A remark on this clonotype: A much bigger clone sits one base away, suggesting this may be a read error. The CDR3 sequence is CASSLGASGANGLTF. The CDR3 nucleotides are TGCGCCAGCAGCTTAGGGGCCTCTGGGGCCAACGGCCTGACTTTC. The chain combines TRBV5-1 with TRBJ2-6; a weak D match, TRBD1 (5 bases). Germline assignment: CDR1 SGHRS and CDR2 YFSETQ. This CDR3 contains 15 residues.

This clonotype appeared a few times. The V gene is TRBV12-3 or TRBV12-4, the J gene TRBJ2-1; D may correspond to TRBD1 or TRBD2 (5 bases each). The CDR3 extends over 13 amino acids. Between the trimmed V and J ends, which lost 6 bases and 7 bases, there was a span of 13 bases. The CDR3 region is CASRRRGVNEQFF. CDR3 bases: TGTGCCAGCAGGCGTAGAGGGGTGAATGAGCAGTTCTTC.

The V gene is TRBV9, the J gene TRBJ2-6; D gene uncertain. V was pared by 6 bases and J by 0 bases, with 10 bases between. Germline V gene data show CDR1 as SGDLS and CDR2 as YYNGEE. CDR3 length equals 15 residues. CDR3 DNA sequence: TGTGCCAGCACCACAATTCCCTCTGGGGCCAACGTCCTGACTTTC. Protein product: CASTTIPSGANVLTF.

This clonotype occurred a few times. The chain has TRBV28 and TRBJ2-7; weak D call: TRBD2 (6 bases). The V gene lost 2 bases and the J gene lost 1 base, with 9 bases spanning the gap. The CDR3 contains 14 residues. Germline assignment: CDR1 MDHEN and CDR2 SYDVKM. This CDR3 is CASSLLAKSYEQYF. CDR3 nucleotides: TGTGCCAGCAGTTTACTAGCGAAATCCTACGAGCAGTACTTC. Variable domain in full (rest from reference TRBV28 and TRBJ2-7): DVKVTQSSRYLVKRTGEKVFLECVQDMDHENMFWYRQDPGLGLRLIYFSYDVKMKEKGDIPEGYSVSREKKERFSLILESASTNQTSMYLCASSLLAKSYEQYFGPGTRLTVT.

The genes are TRBV11-2 and TRBJ2-5, with a weak D call TRBD2 (5 bases). Trimming pared 4 bases from V and 7 bases from J, leaving 13 bases between. The germline V gene encodes CDR1 SGHAT and CDR2 FQNNGV. The CDR3 sequence is 13 residues long. The CDR3 is CASSSLVYVTQYF. In DNA form, the CDR3 reads TGTGCCAGCAGCTCACTAGTATACGTGACCCAGTACTTC. Based on the CDR3 plus reference TRBV11-2 and TRBJ2-5, the full variable domain is EAGVAQSPRYKIIEKRQSVAFWCNPISGHATLYWYQQILGQGPKLLIQFQNNGVVDDSQLPKDRFSAERLKGVDSTLKIQPAKLEDSAVYLCASSSLVYVTQYFGPGTRLLVL.

The genes are TRBV28 and TRBJ1-5; D not certain. Germline values: CDR1 MDHEN, CDR2 SYDVKM. The CDR3 is made up of 15 amino acids. V lost 3 bases and J 0 bases, leaving 9 bases between the germline ends. The CDR3 coding sequence is TGTGCCAGCAGTTTGGGCAGCTATAGCAATCAGCCCCAGCATTTT. This sequence encodes CASSLGSYSNQPQHF.

This clonotype has more than one count but fewer than ten. The rearrangement links TRBV10-3 to TRBJ2-3; 9 bases fit TRBD2. In germline, CDR1 is ENHRY, CDR2 SYGVKD. The CDR3 length is 13 residues. J lost 3 bases, V lost 9 bases, and 4 bases had no gene match. The CDR3 sequence: CAIAGGQTDTQYF. The CDR3 DNA follows: TGTGCCATAGCGGGAGGACAGACAGATACGCAGTATTTT.

This chain joins TRBV7-2 and TRBJ2-2; TRBD2 agrees at 11 bases. Losses at the gene ends were 8 bases for V and 6 bases for J; bases not matched to a gene: 14. The CDR3 is made up of 17 amino acids. Germline loops: CDR1 SGHTA, CDR2 FQGNSA. The CDR3 nucleotides read TGTGCCAGCCGGTTGAACTTACTAGCGGGAGTCTCCGGGGAGCTGTTTTTT. This translates into CASRLNLLAGVSGELFF.

The chain couples TRBV5-1 to TRBJ2-7; 9 positions agree with TRBD1. The CDR3 extends over 15 amino acids. V was clipped by 1 base and J by 6 bases; unmatched bases: 8. Germline CDR1 is SGHRS and CDR2 is YFSETQ. CDR3: CASSLTGTGYGEQYF. CDR3 in DNA: TGCGCCAGCAGCTTGACTGGGACAGGGTATGGCGAGCAGTACTTC.

The chain recombines TRBV20-1 with TRBJ1-2; D remains ambiguous. CDR3 length: 14 amino acids. Germline CDR1 and CDR2: DFQATT and SNEGSKA (reference sequence). Trimming took 3 bases from V and 0 from J, leaving 11 bases between them. The CDR3 nucleotides are TGCAGTGCTAGCCCCCGTCTCGCTAACTATGGCTACACCTTC. As protein: CSASPRLANYGYTF.

This chain links TRBV28 with TRBJ2-5; D is tentatively TRBD1 or TRBD2 (6 bases each). This CDR3 has 14 amino acids. In germline, CDR1 is MDHEN, CDR2 SYDVKM. The ends were cut back, 8 bases at V and 4 bases at J, with 17 bases in the middle. CDR3 in DNA: TGTGCCAGCCGTGGAGGGGGACCGGGAGAGACCCAGTACTTC. Amino acid sequence: CASRGGGPGETQYF. Together with reference TRBV28 and TRBJ2-5, the CDR3 gives the full variable domain: DVKVTQSSRYLVKRTGEKVFLECVQDMDHENMFWYRQDPGLGLRLIYFSYDVKMKEKGDIPEGYSVSREKKERFSLILESASTNQTSMYLCASRGGGPGETQYFGPGTRLLVL.

V and J are TRBV7-9 and TRBJ1-2; 9 bases agree with TRBD1. Germline CDR1 is SEHNR and CDR2 is FQNEAQ (reference sequence). V lost 8 bases to trimming and J lost 6 bases; unmatched junction nucleotides: 7. The CDR3 spans 13 residues. This CDR3 reads CASAPTGGNGYTF. CDR3 nucleotides: TGTGCCAGCGCCCCGACAGGGGGAAATGGCTACACCTTC.

This clonotype showed up just a few times. The chain has TRBV10-3 and TRBJ1-6; D not certain. Trimming pared 6 bases from V and 4 bases from J, leaving 7 bases between. Germline CDR1 ENHRY, CDR2 SYGVKD. CDR3 length: 13 residues. In DNA, the CDR3 is TGTGCCATCAGGAGGAATTATAATTCACCCCTCCACTTT. Its protein is CAIRRNYNSPLHF.

The chain carries TRBV11-2 and TRBJ2-7; 8 bases map to TRBD1. The length of the CDR3 is 14 residues. V shed 1 base and J 2 bases; nucleotides not matched to a gene: 1. Germline V CDR1 and CDR2: SGHAT, FQNNGV. The CDR3 loop reads CASSLVDRAYEQYV. For the CDR3, the DNA is TGTGCCAGCAGCTTAGTGGACAGGGCCTACGAGCAGTACGTC.

This sequence joins TRBV9 and TRBJ1-5, with D possibly TRBD1 on 6 matching bases. The CDR3 covers 15 residues. Germline CDR1 and CDR2: SGDLS and YYNGEE. Trimming left V 4 bases short and J 5 bases short, with 16 bases between. This CDR3 is CASSTSGTPHQPQHF. CDR3 bases: TGTGCCAGCAGCACGTCCGGGACACCCCATCAGCCCCAGCATTTT.

CDR3 in DNA: TGTGCCAGCAGCTTAGAATCGGGGGGGGAAGAGACCCAGTACTTC. It specifies CASSLESGGEETQYF. J is TRBJ2-5 and V is TRBV11-2; 8 bases map to TRBD2. Germline-derived CDR1 and CDR2 are SGHAT and FQNNGV. The length of the CDR3 is 15 residues. J was trimmed by 3 bases and V by 0 bases; bases with no gene match: 3.